What follows are 26 T cell receptor beta chains derived from one specimen sequenced in a study of shared clonotypes between healthy human individuals. Here immunoSEQ multiplex PCR was the method, and the copy in TCRdb shows in-frame clones only, minus some. The repertoire holds 530,000 or so clones, with roughly 79% as singletons. The sequenced sample was PBMCs. Every receptor here comes from a woman in her forties in good health. Some clones in this sample may be carry-over from other donors' samples.

This rearrangement joins TRBV5-1 to TRBJ2-3; D assignment may be TRBD1 or TRBD2 (5 bases each). CDR3 length: 13 residues. CDR1 is SGHRS, CDR2 YFSETQ, per germline. Trimming removed 0 bases from V and 7 bases from J, with 9 bases in between. The CDR3 spells CASSLVGTNTQYF. In DNA form, the CDR3 reads TGCGCCAGCAGCTTGGTGGGGACCAATACGCAGTATTTT.

In the case of this clone: Other DNA sequences in this specimen translate into the identical CDR3. The chain has TRBV29-1 and TRBJ2-2; D tentatively fits TRBD1 or TRBD2 (5 bases each). The CDR3 covers 13 residues. The germline V and J ends were trimmed by 6 bases and 2 bases, with 10 bases remaining between them. From germline, CDR1 is SQVTM and CDR2 ANQGSEA. Here the CDR3 DNA reads TGCAGCGTCCGGGACGGAAACACCGGGGAGCTGTTTTTT. Protein: CSVRDGNTGELFF.

The rearrangement uses TRBV7-3 and TRBJ2-1; D gene unclear. Germline-derived CDR1 and CDR2 are SGHTA and FQGTGA. This CDR3 contains 16 residues. V lost 5 bases, J lost 8 bases, and 22 bases lay in between. The CDR3 loop is CASSPTSPLKSDEQFF. CDR3 nucleotides: TGTGCCAGCAGCCCTACAAGCCCTCTAAAGTCGGATGAGCAGTTCTTC.

The V and J genes are TRBV5-5 and TRBJ1-4; possibly TRBD1 for D (6 bases). Germline assignment: CDR1 SGHKS and CDR2 YYEKEE (reference sequence). Trimming left V 4 bases short and J 4 bases short, with 14 bases between. This CDR3 is 15 amino acids long. The CDR3, as DNA: TGTGCCAGCAGCCCTGGAGGGGGGGGTAATGAAAAACTGTTTTTT. This codes for CASSPGGGGNEKLFF.

The chain joins TRBV6-1 to TRBJ2-1; 11 positions match TRBD1. This CDR3 has 15 amino acids. Germline assignment: CDR1 MNHNS and CDR2 SASEGT. Trimming at V came to 7 bases and at J to 5 bases, leaving 7 bases not matched to a gene. This CDR3 is CASNPGDRGDNEQFF. The DNA of the CDR3 is TGTGCCAGCAATCCAGGGGACAGGGGGGACAATGAGCAGTTCTTC.

This clone was counted many times. This sequence joins TRBV28 and TRBJ1-6; the match to TRBD1 covers 8 bases. Germline lookup yields CDR1 MDHEN and CDR2 SYDVKM. J was trimmed by 14 bases and V by 3 bases; bases with no gene match: 12. The CDR3 covers 15 residues. CDR3 nucleotides: TGTGCCAGCAGTTTCTGGACAGGGAGAATTCCGGCCCTCCACTTT. This gives the protein CASSFWTGRIPALHF.

The chain is built from TRBV27 and TRBJ2-5; tentatively, D is TRBD1 (6 bases). The better agreement between TRBJ2-7 and the DNA end casts doubt on the J call. The CDR3 contains 16 residues. CDR1 MNHEY and CDR2 SMNVEV come from the germline V gene (reference sequence). This CDR3 is CASSTRRDTFSYEQYF. In DNA form, the CDR3 reads TGTGCCAGCTCCACTCGCCGGGACACTTTTTCCTACGAGCAGTACTTC.

This sequence joins TRBV18 and TRBJ2-1, with D perhaps TRBD2 (5 bases). This CDR3 is 18 amino acids long. Trimming took off 2 bases at V and 6 bases at J, with 23 bases between the two ends. Germline lookup yields CDR1 KGHSH and CDR2 LQKENI. The CDR3 is CASSPVTALGSLGNEQFF. For the CDR3, the DNA is TGTGCCAGCTCACCAGTGACCGCCCTAGGGAGCCTGGGCAATGAGCAGTTCTTC.

This chain's CDR3 is CASSFRASKAEAFF. In DNA form, the CDR3 reads TGTGCCAGTAGTTTCAGGGCCAGTAAAGCTGAAGCTTTCTTT. The chain links TRBV19 to TRBJ1-1; D perhaps matches TRBD1 (5 bases). The CDR3 consists of 14 residues. CDR1 LNHDA and CDR2 SQIVND come from the germline V gene (reference sequence). V was cut by 5 bases and J by 6 bases, with 16 bases left in between.

The chain carries TRBV6-1 and TRBJ1-4; perhaps TRBD1 as D (5 bases). The CDR3 has 14 amino acids. Trimming stripped 0 bases from V and 10 bases from J, with 12 bases between. CDR1 is MNHNS and CDR2 is SASEGT in the germline V gene. The chain's CDR3 is CASSEAAGRGKLFF. DNA for the CDR3: TGTGCCAGCAGTGAAGCGGCAGGGAGAGGAAAACTGTTTTTT.

This chain connects TRBV10-3 to TRBJ1-2, with TRBD1 identical over 7 bases. The germline CDR1 and CDR2 sequences are ENHRY and SYGVKD. The CDR3 covers 13 residues. Trimming removed 4 bases from V and 2 bases from J; junction bases left unmatched: 1. The CDR3 loop is CAISGDSNYGYTF. Written as DNA, the CDR3 is TGTGCCATCAGTGGGGACAGCAACTATGGCTACACCTTC.

This chain connects TRBV27 to TRBJ2-7, with a tentative D call TRBD1 (7 bases). This CDR3 spans 14 amino acids. Trimming cost V 5 bases and J 5 bases, with 16 bases left between them. From germline, CDR1 is MNHEY and CDR2 SMNVEV (reference sequence). The CDR3 DNA follows: TGTGCCAGCAGTCTCTCGACAGGGAGGCACGAGCAGTACTTC. It translates to CASSLSTGRHEQYF.

The CDR3 reads CASSLHRDTQYF. The DNA of the CDR3 is TGTGCCAGCAGCCTTCACAGAGATACGCAGTATTTT. The chain uses TRBV7-9 and TRBJ2-3; no firm D call. The CDR3 loop spans 12 amino acids. CDR1 is SEHNR and CDR2 is FQNEAQ in the germline V gene (reference sequence). Trimming pared 5 bases from V and 5 bases from J, leaving 8 bases between.

For the CDR3, the DNA is TGCGCCAGCAGCTTGGTCGGGGCGCAAACTGAAGCTTTCTTT. Its protein product is CASSLVGAQTEAFF. This sequence joins TRBV5-1 and TRBJ1-1; tentative D call: TRBD1 (5 bases). Between the trimmed V and J ends, which lost 0 bases and 5 bases, there was a span of 11 bases. In germline, CDR1 is SGHRS, CDR2 YFSETQ. The CDR3 covers 14 residues.

V gene TRBV5-1 combines with J gene TRBJ2-2; D is unclear. Germline V CDR1 and CDR2: SGHRS, YFSETQ. The CDR3 sequence is 17 residues long. Deletions cut 0 bases from V and 5 bases from J, with 17 bases between. DNA of the CDR3: TGCGCCAGCAGCTTGGCACCTATCGCGACATCTACCGGGGAGCTGTTTTTT. Translation: CASSLAPIATSTGELFF.

The chain couples TRBV7-2 to TRBJ2-7; 11 bases fit TRBD2. There are 15 residues in the CDR3. CDR1 and CDR2 (germline): SGHTA, FQGNSA. The J segment lost 4 bases and the V segment lost 4 bases, leaving 6 bases of the junction unmatched. The CDR3 bases are TGTGCCAGCAGCTCCCCTAGCGGGAGGTGGTACGAGCAGTACTTC. Amino acids: CASSSPSGRWYEQYF.

This rearrangement joins TRBV19 to TRBJ1-5; no clear D. CDR1 and CDR2 (germline): LNHDA, SQIVND (reference sequence). V was pared by 2 bases and J by 4 bases, with 6 bases between. The CDR3 loop spans 13 amino acids. The CDR3 protein is CASSIQRNQPQHF. The CDR3 coding sequence is TGTGCCAGTAGTATACAGAGAAATCAGCCCCAGCATTTT.

This chain connects TRBV10-3 to TRBJ2-7; weak D call: TRBD1 (5 bases). Germline V gives CDR1 ENHRY, CDR2 SYGVKD. The V end was cut by 3 bases, the J end by 0 bases, with 15 bases between. The CDR3 totals 16 residues. The CDR3 here is CAISDRAGPSSYEQYF. The CDR3 nucleotides are TGTGCCATCAGTGATCGGGCAGGGCCGTCCTCCTACGAGCAGTACTTC.

J is TRBJ2-5 and V is TRBV5-4; TRBD2 might be the D (6 bases). Trimming cost V 0 bases and J 4 bases, with 10 bases left between them. The CDR3 runs to 14 residues. Germline values: CDR1 SGHNT, CDR2 YYREEE (reference sequence). CDR3 nucleotides: TGTGCCAGCAGCTTGGAGATTAGCGGAGAGACCCAGTACTTC. Translated, it gives CASSLEISGETQYF. The full variable domain, in which reference TRBV5-4 and TRBJ2-5 provide the parts outside the CDR3, is ETGVTQSPTHLIKTRGQQVTLRCSSQSGHNTVSWYQQALGQGPQFIFQYYREEENGRGNFPPRFSGLQFPNYSSELNVNALELDDSALYLCASSLEISGETQYFGPGTRLLVL.

This clone has a handful of counts. This chain joins TRBV19 and TRBJ1-5; 7 positions agree with TRBD1. CDR1 and CDR2 from the germline V gene are LNHDA and SQIVND (reference sequence). Trimming removed 3 bases from V and 0 bases from J; junction bases left unmatched: 8. The CDR3 extends over 17 amino acids. Here the CDR3 reads CASSIPYRGDSNQPQHF. Written as DNA, the CDR3 is TGTGCCAGTAGTATCCCCTACAGGGGCGATAGCAATCAGCCCCAGCATTTT.

V and J are TRBV2 and TRBJ2-2; D might be TRBD2 (5 bases). CDR3 size: 15 residues. V dropped 4 bases and J dropped 4 bases, with 13 bases sitting between them. Germline V gives CDR1 SNHLY, CDR2 FYNNEI. The CDR3 spells CASSVVGAVTGELFF. CDR3 DNA sequence: TGTGCCAGCAGTGTAGTGGGAGCTGTCACCGGGGAGCTGTTTTTT.

V and J are TRBV28 and TRBJ2-1; 12 bases are shared with TRBD2. Germline V gives CDR1 MDHEN, CDR2 SYDVKM. This CDR3 has 16 residues. The V and J ends lost 2 bases and 4 bases, in that order; junction bases with no gene match: 3. The CDR3 DNA is TGTGCCAGCAGTTTAAGGACTAGCGGGAATTACAATGAGCAGTTCTTC. Protein: CASSLRTSGNYNEQFF. Looking up the rest from reference TRBV28 and TRBJ2-1 gives the full variable domain: DVKVTQSSRYLVKRTGEKVFLECVQDMDHENMFWYRQDPGLGLRLIYFSYDVKMKEKGDIPEGYSVSREKKERFSLILESASTNQTSMYLCASSLRTSGNYNEQFFGPGTRLTVL.

V and J are TRBV27 and TRBJ2-7; the match to TRBD2 covers 11 bases. V lost 5 bases and J lost 6; bases outside the gene matches: 3. CDR3 size: 13 residues. Germline V lookup: CDR1 MNHEY, CDR2 SMNVEV (reference sequence). The CDR3 nucleotides read TGTGCCAGCAGTGAACTAGCGGGAGCCGAGCAGTACTTC. Its translation: CASSELAGAEQYF.

In regard to this clone: Since a much larger clone is just one base distant, this may be a read error. The sample contains more than one DNA sequence encoding this CDR3. The gene calls are TRBV13 and TRBJ1-1; D is possibly TRBD1 (5 bases). CDR1 and CDR2 (germline): PRHDT, FYEKMQ (reference sequence). The CDR3 runs to 14 residues. The CDR3 DNA reads as TGTGCCAGCAGCTTAGGCAGGGCTGGCACTGAAGCTTTCTTC. It yields the protein CASSLGRAGTEAFF.

This chain uses TRBV7-2 with TRBJ1-1; perhaps TRBD1 as D (6 bases). Deletions cut 1 base from V and 5 bases from J, with 14 bases between. The CDR3 has 15 amino acids. CDR1 is SGHTA, CDR2 FQGNSA, per germline. CDR3: CASSLGGGAGTEAFF. The DNA for the CDR3 is TGTGCCAGCAGCTTAGGTGGGGGCGCGGGGACTGAAGCTTTCTTT.

The rearrangement links TRBV19 to TRBJ1-2; no clear D. The germline gives CDR1 LNHDA, CDR2 SQIVND (reference sequence). This CDR3 spans 14 amino acids. V was pared by 6 bases and J by 2 bases, with 13 bases between. CDR3 in amino acids: CASSPGRSNYGYTF. CDR3 nucleotides: TGTGCCAGTAGCCCAGGCCGCAGCAACTATGGCTACACCTTC.